This T cell receptor beta chain originates from a study of cytomegalovirus exposure and HLA in healthy donors. Concerning this clone itself: Antigen unknown.

There are 15 residues in the CDR3. Germline CDR1 reads MNHEY; CDR2 reads SVGAGI. V gave up 6 bases and J gave up 6 bases; unmatched junction bases: 8. Study-wide findings and caveats: Most subjects' HLA-A and HLA-B alleles were reportedly predicted from TCR beta sequences. Rare TCR sequences dominated, though some public TCRs recurred in many donors. A link between a missense DCLRE1C variant and TCR beta V- and J-gene trimming emerged from a later analysis. Under in vitro conditions, a few CMV-associated chains were confirmed as specific for CMV antigens.

A multiplex PCR was run with 60 Vbeta primers and 13 Jbeta primers. TCRdb's copy holds only in-frame clones and misses some; the assay was immunoSEQ multiplex PCR. The sample holds about 43,000 clones, roughly half seen once. The chain carries TRBV6-5 and TRBJ2-2; 9 bases align to TRBD1. This TCR derives from a man aged 60 to 75 in good health and CMV-seronegative. The sequenced sample consisted of PBMCs. The CDR3 loop is CASRHRGRVAGELFF. The CDR3 DNA sequence: TGTGCCAGCAGGCACAGGGGGCGAGTCGCCGGGGAGCTGTTTTTT.